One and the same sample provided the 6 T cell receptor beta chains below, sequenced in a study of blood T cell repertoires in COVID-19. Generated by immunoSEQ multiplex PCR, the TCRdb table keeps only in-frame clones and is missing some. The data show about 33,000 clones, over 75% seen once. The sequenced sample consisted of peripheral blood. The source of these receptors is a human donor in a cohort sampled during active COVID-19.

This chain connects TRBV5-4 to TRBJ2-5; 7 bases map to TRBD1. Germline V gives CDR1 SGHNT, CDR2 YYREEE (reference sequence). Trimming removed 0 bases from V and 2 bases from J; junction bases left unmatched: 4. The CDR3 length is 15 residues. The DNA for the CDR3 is TGTGCCAGCAGCTTGGCCGGCAGGGGGCAAGAGACCCAGTACTTC. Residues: CASSLAGRGQETQYF.

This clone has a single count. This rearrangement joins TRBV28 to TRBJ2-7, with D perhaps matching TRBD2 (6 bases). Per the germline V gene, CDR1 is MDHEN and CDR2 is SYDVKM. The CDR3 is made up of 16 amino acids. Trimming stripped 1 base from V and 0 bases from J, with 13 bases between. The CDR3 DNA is TGTGCCAGCAGTTTATCAGCCGGGGGTCTCTCCTACGAGCAGTACTTC. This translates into CASSLSAGGLSYEQYF.

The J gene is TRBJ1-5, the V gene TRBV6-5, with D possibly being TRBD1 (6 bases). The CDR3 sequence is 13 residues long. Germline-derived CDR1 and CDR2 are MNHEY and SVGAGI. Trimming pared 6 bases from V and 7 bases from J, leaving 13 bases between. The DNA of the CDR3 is TGTGCCAGCAGCCTCCAGGGGAGCCAGCCCCAGCATTTT. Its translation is CASSLQGSQPQHF.

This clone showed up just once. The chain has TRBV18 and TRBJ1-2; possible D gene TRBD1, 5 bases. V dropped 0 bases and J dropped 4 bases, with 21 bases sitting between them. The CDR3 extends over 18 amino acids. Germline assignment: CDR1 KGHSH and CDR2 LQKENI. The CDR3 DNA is TGTGCCAGCTCACCACCGGGGCTCGAAGGGATGGGCGGCTATGGCTACACCTTC. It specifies CASSPPGLEGMGGYGYTF. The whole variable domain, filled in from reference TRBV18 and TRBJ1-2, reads NAGVMQNPRHLVRRRGQEARLRCSPMKGHSHVYWYRQLPEEGLKFMVYLQKENIIDESGMPKERFSAEFPKEGPSILRIQQVVRGDSAAYFCASSPPGLEGMGGYGYTFGSGTRLTVV.

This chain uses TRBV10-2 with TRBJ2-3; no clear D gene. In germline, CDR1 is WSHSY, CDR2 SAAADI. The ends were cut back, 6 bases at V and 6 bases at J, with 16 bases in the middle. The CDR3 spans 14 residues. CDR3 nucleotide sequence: TGCGCCAGCAGCCTGGAAGGAGTGTGGGATACGCAGTATTTT. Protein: CASSLEGVWDTQYF.

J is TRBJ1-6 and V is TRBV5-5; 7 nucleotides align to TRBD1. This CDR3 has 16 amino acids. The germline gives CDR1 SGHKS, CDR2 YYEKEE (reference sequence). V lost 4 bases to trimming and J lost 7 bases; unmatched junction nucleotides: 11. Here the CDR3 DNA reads TGTGCCAGCAGCGCCCGGCAGGGGGTAGGCAATTCACCCCTCCACTTT. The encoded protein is CASSARQGVGNSPLHF. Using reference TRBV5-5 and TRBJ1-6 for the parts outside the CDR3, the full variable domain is DAGVTQSPTHLIKTRGQQVTLRCSPISGHKSVSWYQQVLGQGPQFIFQYYEKEERGRGNFPDRFSARQFPNYSSELNVNALLLGDSALYLCASSARQGVGNSPLHFGNGTRLTVT.